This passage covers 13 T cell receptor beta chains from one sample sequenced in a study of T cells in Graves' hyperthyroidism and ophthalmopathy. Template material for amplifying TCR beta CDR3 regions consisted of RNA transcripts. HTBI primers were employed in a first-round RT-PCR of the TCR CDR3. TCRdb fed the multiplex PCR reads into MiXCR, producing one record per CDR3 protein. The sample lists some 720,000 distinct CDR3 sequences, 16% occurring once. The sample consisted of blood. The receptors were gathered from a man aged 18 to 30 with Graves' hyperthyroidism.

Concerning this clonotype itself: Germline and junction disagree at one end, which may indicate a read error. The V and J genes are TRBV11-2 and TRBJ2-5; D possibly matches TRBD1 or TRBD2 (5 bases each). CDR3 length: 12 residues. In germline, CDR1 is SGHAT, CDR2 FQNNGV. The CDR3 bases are TGTGCCAGCAGCTTGGCTCGAGGGACCCAGCACTTC. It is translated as CASSLARGTQHF.

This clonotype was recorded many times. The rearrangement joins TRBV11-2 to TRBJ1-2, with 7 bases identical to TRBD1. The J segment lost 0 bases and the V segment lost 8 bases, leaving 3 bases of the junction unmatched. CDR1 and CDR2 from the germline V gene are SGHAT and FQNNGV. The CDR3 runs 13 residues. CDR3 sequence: CASFGTANYGYTF. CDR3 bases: TGTGCCAGCTTTGGGACAGCTAACTATGGCTACACCTTC.

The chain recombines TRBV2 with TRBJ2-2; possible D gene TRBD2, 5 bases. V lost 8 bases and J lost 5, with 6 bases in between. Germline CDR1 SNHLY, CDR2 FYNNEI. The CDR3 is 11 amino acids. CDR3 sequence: CASWETGELFF. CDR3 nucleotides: TGTGCCAGCTGGGAGACCGGGGAGCTGTTTTTT.

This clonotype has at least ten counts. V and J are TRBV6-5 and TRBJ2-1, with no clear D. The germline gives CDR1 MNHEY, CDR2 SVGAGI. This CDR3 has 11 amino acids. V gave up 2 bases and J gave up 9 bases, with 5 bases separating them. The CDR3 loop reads CASSYGGEQFF. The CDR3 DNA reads TGTGCCAGCAGTTACGGTGGTGAGCAGTTCTTC.

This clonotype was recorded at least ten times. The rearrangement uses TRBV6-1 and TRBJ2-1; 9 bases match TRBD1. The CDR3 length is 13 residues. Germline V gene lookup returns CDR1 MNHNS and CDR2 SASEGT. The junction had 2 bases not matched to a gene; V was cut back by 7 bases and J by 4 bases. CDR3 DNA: TGTGCCAGCACGGGACAGGGATACAATGAGCAGTTCTTC. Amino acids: CASTGQGYNEQFF.

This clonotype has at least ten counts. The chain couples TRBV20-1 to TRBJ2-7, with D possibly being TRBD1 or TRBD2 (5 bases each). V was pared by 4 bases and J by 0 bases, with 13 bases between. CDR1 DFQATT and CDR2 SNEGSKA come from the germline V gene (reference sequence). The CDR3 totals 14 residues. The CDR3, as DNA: TGCAGTGCTAACTCCGGGGCCCCCTCCTACGAGCAGTACTTC. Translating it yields CSANSGAPSYEQYF.

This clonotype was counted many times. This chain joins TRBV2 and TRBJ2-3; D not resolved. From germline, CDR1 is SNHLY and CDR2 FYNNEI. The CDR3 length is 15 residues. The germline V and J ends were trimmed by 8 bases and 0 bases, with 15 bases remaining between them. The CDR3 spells CASGAAPRSTDTQYF. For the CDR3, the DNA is TGTGCCAGCGGAGCCGCTCCGAGGAGCACAGATACGCAGTATTTT.

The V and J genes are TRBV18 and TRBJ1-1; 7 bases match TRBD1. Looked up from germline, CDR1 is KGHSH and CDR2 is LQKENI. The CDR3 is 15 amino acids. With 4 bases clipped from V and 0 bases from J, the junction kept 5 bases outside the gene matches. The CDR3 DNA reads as TGTGCCAGCTCACAGGGGGCTATAATGAACACTGAAGCTTTCTTT. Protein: CASSQGAIMNTEAFF.

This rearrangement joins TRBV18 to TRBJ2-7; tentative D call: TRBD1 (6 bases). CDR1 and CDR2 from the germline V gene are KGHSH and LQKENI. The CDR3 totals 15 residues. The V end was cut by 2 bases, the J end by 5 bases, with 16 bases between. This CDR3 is CASSPVGRGMDEQYF. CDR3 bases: TGTGCCAGCTCACCAGTGGGAAGGGGGATGGACGAGCAGTACTTC.

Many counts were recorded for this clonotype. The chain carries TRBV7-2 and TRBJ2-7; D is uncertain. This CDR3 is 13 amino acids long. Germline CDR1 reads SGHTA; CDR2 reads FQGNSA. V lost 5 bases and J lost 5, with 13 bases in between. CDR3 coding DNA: TGTGCCAGCAGCCCCGGGCCCGCCAACGAGCAGTACTTC. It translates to CASSPGPANEQYF.

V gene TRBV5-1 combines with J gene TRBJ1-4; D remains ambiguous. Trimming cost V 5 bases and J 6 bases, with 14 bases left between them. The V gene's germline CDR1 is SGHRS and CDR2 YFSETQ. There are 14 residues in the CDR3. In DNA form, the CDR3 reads TGCGCCAGCAGTCCTACACGAGATGATGAAAAACTGTTTTTT. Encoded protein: CASSPTRDDEKLFF.

CDR3 amino acids: CASSQDHGMRTEAFF. For the CDR3, the DNA is TGCGCCAGCAGCCAAGATCACGGGATGCGGACTGAAGCTTTCTTT. V gene TRBV4-3 combines with J gene TRBJ1-1; no clear D gene. Trimming pared 0 bases from V and 5 bases from J, leaving 13 bases between. CDR1 LGHNA and CDR2 YSLEER come from the germline V gene. The length of the CDR3 is 15 residues.

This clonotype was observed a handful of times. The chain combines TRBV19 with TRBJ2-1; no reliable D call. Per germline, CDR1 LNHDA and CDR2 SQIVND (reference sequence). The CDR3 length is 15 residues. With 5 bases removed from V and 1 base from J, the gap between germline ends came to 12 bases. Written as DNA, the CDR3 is TGTGCCAGTAGTCCTGTGGGTCGGTCCTACAATGAGCAGTTCTTC. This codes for CASSPVGRSYNEQFF.